Listed here is a single TCR beta chain. Its specificity is unknown. Germline CDR1 reads SGHAT; CDR2 reads FQNNGV. The V end lost 5 bases, the J end lost 3 bases, and 9 bases lay between the germline ends. The CDR3 sequence is 13 residues long. This sample was included in a study of T cell repertoires in cytomegalovirus infection. For the study at large: CMV infection plus the matching HLA type was flagged by public TCR beta signatures. Regarding the study as a whole: Summed frequency of public TCR beta families distinguished CMV carriers with the relevant HLA. Clonotypes of TCR beta that were HLA-C-restricted and CMV-specific dominated the ex vivo response.

TCRdb passed the reads through MiXCR, listing each CDR3 protein once. The data show some 450,000 distinct CDR3 sequences, with roughly 31% seen just once and about 13% held by the top ten. V and J are TRBV11-2 and TRBJ2-3, with D uncertain. Sequencing was performed on PBMCs. This receptor was taken from a human donor in good health (CMV status not recorded). Some clones in this sample may be carry-over from other donors' samples. CDR3 loop: CASSPHPTDTQYF. CDR3 DNA: TGTGCCAGCAGCCCGCACCCGACAGATACGCAGTATTTT.